This T cell receptor beta chain was obtained from a study of blood T cell repertoires in COVID-19. Study information: The samples span acute and convalescent COVID-19 from the United States, Italy and Spain. The analysed material was cDNA or gDNA that came from T cells, B-cell-depleted T cells, or PBMCs.

Sequencing used immunoSEQ multiplex PCR; TCRdb keeps in-frame clones, though not all of them. The sample has about 54,000 clones, around 84% seen once. In germline, CDR1 is SQVTM, CDR2 ANQGSEA. Trimming removed 5 bases from V and 4 bases from J, with 12 bases in between. CDR3 length equals 12 residues. This receptor was taken from a human donor in a cohort sampled during active or convalescent COVID-19. This sequence joins TRBV29-1 and TRBJ2-7, with a possible D match to TRBD1 (6 bases). Source material: peripheral blood. The CDR3 DNA reads TGCAGCGTTCTGGGGGCGCGGTACGAGCAGTACTTC. Its protein is CSVLGARYEQYF.